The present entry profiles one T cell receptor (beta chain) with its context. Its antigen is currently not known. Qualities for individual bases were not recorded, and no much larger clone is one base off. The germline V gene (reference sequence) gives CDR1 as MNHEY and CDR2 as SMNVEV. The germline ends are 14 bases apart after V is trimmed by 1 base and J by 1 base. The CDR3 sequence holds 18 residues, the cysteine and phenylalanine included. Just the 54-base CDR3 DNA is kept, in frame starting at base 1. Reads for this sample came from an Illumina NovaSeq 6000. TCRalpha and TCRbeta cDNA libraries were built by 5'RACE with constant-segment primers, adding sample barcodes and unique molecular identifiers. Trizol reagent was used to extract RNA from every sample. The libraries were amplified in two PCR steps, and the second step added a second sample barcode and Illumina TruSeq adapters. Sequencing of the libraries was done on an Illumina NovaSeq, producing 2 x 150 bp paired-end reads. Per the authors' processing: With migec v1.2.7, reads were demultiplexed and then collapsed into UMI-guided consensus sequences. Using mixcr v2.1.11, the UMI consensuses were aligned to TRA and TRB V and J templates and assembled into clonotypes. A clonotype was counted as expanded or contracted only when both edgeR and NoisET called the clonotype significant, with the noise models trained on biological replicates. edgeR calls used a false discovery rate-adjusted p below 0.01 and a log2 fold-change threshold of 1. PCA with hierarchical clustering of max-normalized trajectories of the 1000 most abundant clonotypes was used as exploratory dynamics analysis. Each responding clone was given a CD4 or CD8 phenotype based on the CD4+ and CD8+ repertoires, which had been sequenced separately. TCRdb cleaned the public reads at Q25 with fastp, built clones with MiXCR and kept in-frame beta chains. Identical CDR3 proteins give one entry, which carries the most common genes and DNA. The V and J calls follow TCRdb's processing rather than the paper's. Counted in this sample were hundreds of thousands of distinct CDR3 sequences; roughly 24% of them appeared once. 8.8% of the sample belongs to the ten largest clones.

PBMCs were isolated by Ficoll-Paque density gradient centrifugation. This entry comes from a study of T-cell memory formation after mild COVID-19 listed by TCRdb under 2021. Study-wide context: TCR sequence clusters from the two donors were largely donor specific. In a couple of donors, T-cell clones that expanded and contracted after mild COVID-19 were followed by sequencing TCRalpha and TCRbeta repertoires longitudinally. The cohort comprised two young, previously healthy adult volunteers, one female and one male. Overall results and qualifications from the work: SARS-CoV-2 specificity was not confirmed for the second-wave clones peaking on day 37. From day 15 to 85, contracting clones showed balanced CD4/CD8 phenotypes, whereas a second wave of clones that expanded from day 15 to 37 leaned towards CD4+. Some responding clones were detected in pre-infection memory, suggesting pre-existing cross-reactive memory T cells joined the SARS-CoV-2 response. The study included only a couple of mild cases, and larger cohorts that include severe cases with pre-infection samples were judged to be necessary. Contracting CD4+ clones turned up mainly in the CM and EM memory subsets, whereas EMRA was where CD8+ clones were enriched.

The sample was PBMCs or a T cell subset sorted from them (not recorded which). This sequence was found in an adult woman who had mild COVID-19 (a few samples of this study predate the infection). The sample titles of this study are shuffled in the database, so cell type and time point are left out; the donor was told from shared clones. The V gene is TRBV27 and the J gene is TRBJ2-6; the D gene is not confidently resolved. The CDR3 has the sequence CASSLYGPGRSGANVLTF. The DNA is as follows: TGTGCCAGCAGTTTATATGGTCCGGGCCGTTCTGGGGCCAACGTCCTGACTTTC.